This TCR beta chain was observed in a study of cytomegalovirus exposure and HLA in healthy donors. Notes on the study in general: Altogether, about 160 TCR beta chains were recorded as cytomegalovirus-associated. Analyzed later, association rates of TCRs varied across HLA loci, with DRB1 most and HLA-C fewest. Most TCR sequences proved rare, with some public TCRs found in many donors. It was shown in a later analysis that HLA-associated TCR beta chains were more clonally expanded than other, equally common chains.

Notes on this clone: What it binds is unknown.

PCR involved 60 Vbeta and 13 Jbeta primers. TCRdb's table, derived via immunoSEQ multiplex PCR, lists solely in-frame clones and lacks some. The sample lists approximately 130,000 clones, approximately 86% seen once, with about 1.5% in the top ten. The ends lost 4 bases at V and 1 base at J; junction bases unmatched: 5. Looked up from germline, CDR1 is SGHNT and CDR2 is YYREEE (reference sequence). This CDR3 contains 15 residues. The rearrangement joins TRBV5-4 to TRBJ2-7, with 10 bases fitting TRBD1. The sequencing input was PBMCs. This receptor was taken from a boy between 10 and 17 years old in good health and CMV-seronegative. The CDR3 is CASSLKGQGSYEQYF. CDR3 coding DNA: TGTGCCAGCAGCCTTAAGGGACAGGGGTCCTACGAGCAGTACTTC.